Described below is a single TCR beta chain sequence and its context. Per the original data handling: Researchers report that nucleated cell counts were estimated from reference gene primer amplification. Measured with immunoSEQ multiplex PCR; TCRdb has only the in-frame clones, and not every one. V, J and clone size are taken as reported in that table, and D and trimming were inferred from the DNA itself. The sample lists 120,000 to 150,000 clones; approximately 87% were seen once. The data stem from a study of blood T cell repertoires in COVID-19. Study details: Italy, Spain and the United States were the sources of the convalescent and acute COVID-19 samples. PBMCs, B-cell-depleted T cells, or T cells provided the cDNA or gDNA that made up the material.

Germline-derived CDR1 and CDR2 are SGHTA and FQGNSA. V shed 7 bases and J shed 5 bases, with 21 bases lying between them. The CDR3 extends over 16 amino acids. The rearrangement joins TRBV7-2 to TRBJ2-1; the D gene is possibly TRBD2 (6 bases). The sequence came from a woman aged 40 to 55 with acute or convalescent COVID-19. What was sequenced was peripheral blood. The CDR3 bases are TGTGCCAGCACCCAGAGGCTAGCGCTTAAAAACAATGAGCAGTTCTTC. Its translation is CASTQRLALKNNEQFF.